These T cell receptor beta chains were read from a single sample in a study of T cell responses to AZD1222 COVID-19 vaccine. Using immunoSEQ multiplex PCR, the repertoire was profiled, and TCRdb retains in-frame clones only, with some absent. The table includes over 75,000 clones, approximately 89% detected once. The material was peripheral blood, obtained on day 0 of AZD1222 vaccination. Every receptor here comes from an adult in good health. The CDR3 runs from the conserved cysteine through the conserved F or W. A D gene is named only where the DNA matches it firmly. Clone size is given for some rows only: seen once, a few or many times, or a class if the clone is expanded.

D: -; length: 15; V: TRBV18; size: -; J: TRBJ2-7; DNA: TGTGCCAGCTCACCAGTTTCCCAGGGTACCTACGAGCAGTACTTC; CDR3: CASSPVSQGTYEQYF
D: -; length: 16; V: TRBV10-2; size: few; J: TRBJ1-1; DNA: TGCGCCAGCGGAAGTGCTGGGGTCTGGGTGAACACTGAAGCTTTCTTT; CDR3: CASGSAGVWVNTEAFF
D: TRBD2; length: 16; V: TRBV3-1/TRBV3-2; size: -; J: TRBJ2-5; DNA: TGTGCCAGCAGCCCCACCCGGACTAGCGGGGGTGAGACCCAGTACTTC; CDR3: CASSPTRTSGGETQYF
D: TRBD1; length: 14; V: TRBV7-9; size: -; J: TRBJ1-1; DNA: TGTGCCAGCAGCCCCACAGGGGGGGGAGCTGAAGCTTTCTTT; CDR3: CASSPTGGGAEAFF
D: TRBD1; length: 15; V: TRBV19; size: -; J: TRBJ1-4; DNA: TGTGCCAGTAGTCCACAGCAGGGGGCAGGGGAAAAACTGTTTTTT; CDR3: CASSPQQGAGEKLFF
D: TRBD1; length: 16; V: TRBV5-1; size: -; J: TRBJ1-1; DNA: TGCGCCAGCAGCGCCCGAGGGGGCTATGGGAACACTGAAGCTTTCTTT; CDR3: CASSARGGYGNTEAFF
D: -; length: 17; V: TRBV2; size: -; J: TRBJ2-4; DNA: TGTGCCAGCATGGTGCAAATGGCGGGACTAGCCAAAAACATTCAGTACTTC; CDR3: CASMVQMAGLAKNIQYF
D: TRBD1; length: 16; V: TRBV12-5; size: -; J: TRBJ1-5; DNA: TGTGCTAGTGGTGCCGCGACAGGGGGCGGCAATCAGCCCCAGCATTTT; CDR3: CASGAATGGGNQPQHF
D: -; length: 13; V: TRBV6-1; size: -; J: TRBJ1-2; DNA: TGTGCCAGCAGTGAAGGTCAGTGGTATGGCTACACCTTC; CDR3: CASSEGQWYGYTF
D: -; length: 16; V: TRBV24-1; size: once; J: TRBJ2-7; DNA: TGTGCCACCAGTGAGCCTAACAGGGTTAGCCCCTACGAGCAGTACTTC; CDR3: CATSEPNRVSPYEQYF
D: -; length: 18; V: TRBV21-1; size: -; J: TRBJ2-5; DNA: TGTGCCAGCAGCAGGGGACTAGCGGGAGGGCGGTTCATCGGGACCCAGTACTTC; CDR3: CASSRGLAGGRFIGTQYF
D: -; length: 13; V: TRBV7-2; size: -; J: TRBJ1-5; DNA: TGTGCCAGCAGCGCGAGGAGCAGTCAGCCCCAGCATTTT; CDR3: CASSARSSQPQHF
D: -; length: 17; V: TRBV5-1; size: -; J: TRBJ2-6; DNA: TGCGCCAGCAGCTTAGGCTTCGGGCGCTCTGGGGCCAACGTCCTGACTTTC; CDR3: CASSLGFGRSGANVLTF
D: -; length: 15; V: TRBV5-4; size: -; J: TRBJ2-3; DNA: TGTGCCAGCAGCTTGAAGCAGGGGCTCACAGATACGCAGTATTTT; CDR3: CASSLKQGLTDTQYF
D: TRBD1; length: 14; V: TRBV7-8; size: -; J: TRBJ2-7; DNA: TGTGCCAGCAGCCCAAATAGGGCGGACAGGGTTTGGTACTTC; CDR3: CASSPNRADRVWYF
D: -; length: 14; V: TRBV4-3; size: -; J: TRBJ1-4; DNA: TGCGCCAGCAGCCAAGAGTCGGAAAATGAAAAACTGTTTTTT; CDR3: CASSQESENEKLFF
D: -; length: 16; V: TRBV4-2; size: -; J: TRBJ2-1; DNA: TGTGCCAGCAGCCCCACCCCTAGCGCCTCCTACAATGAGCAGTTCTTC; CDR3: CASSPTPSASYNEQFF
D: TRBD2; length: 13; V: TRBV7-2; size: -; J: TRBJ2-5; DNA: TGTGCCAGCAGCTGGGGGGGCCAAGAGACCCAGTACTTC; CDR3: CASSWGGQETQYF
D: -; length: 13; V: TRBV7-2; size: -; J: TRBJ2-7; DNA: TGTGCCAGCAGCTTACAGGTCCCCTACGAGCAGTACTTC; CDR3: CASSLQVPYEQYF
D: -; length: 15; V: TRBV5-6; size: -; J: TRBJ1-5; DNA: TGTGCCAGCAGCTTGTTTGGGGTCCGCAATCAGCCCCAGCATTTT; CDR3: CASSLFGVRNQPQHF
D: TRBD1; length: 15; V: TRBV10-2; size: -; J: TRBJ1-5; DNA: TGCGCCAGCACTTCCGGGACAGCAGGCAATCAGCCCCAGCATTTT; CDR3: CASTSGTAGNQPQHF
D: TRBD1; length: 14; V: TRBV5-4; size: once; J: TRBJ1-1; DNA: TGTGCCAGCAGCCTCCGGGACAGGGTCACTGAAGCTTTCTTT; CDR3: CASSLRDRVTEAFF
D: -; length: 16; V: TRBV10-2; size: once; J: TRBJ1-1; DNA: TGCGCCAGCACCCGGGAGGAGGGGGTCATGAACACTGAAGCTTTCTTT; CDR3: CASTREEGVMNTEAFF
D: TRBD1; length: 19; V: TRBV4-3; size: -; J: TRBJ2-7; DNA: TGCGCCAGCAGCCAGACACCAATCTCCGCGGGACAGGTAAACTACGAGCAGTACTTC; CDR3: CASSQTPISAGQVNYEQYF
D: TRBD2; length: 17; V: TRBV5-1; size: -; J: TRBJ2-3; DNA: TGCGCCAGCAGCTTACCCACTAGCGGGAAGAGCACAGATACGCAGTATTTT; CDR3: CASSLPTSGKSTDTQYF
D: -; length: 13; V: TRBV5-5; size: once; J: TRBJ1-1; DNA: TGTGCCAGCAGCCCGGAGAGGAACACTGAAGCTTTCTTT; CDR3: CASSPERNTEAFF
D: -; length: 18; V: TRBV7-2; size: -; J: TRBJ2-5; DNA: TGTGCCAGCAGCTTAGCAACGGGAAATCGACAGCCTCGGGAGACCCAGTACTTC; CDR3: CASSLATGNRQPRETQYF
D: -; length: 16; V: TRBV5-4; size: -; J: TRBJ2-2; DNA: TGTGCCAGCAGCTTGGGGGGGACCACGAACACCGGGGAGCTGTTTTTT; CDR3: CASSLGGTTNTGELFF
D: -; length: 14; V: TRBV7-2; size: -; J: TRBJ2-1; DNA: TGTGCCAGCAGCTTACCAGGACAGAGCAATGAGCAGTTCTTC; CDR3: CASSLPGQSNEQFF
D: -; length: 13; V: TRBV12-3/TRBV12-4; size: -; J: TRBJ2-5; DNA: TGTGCCAGCAGTTGGACAGAGAAAGAGACCCAGTACTTC; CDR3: CASSWTEKETQYF
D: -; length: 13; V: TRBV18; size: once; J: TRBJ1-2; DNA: TGTGCCAGCTCACCAACTGATAGAGGTGGCTACACCTTC; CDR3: CASSPTDRGGYTF
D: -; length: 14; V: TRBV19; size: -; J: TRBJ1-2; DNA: TGTGCCAGTAGTACTACCGGACAGCACTATGGCTACACCTTC; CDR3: CASSTTGQHYGYTF
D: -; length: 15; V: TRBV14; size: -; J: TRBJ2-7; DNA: TGTGCCAGCAGCCAAGTGGGAAGAATAAACTACGAGCAGTACTTC; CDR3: CASSQVGRINYEQYF
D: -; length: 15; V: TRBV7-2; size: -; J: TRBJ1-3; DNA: TGTGCCAGCAGCCAGTACCGGAGTGGTGGAAACACCATATATTTT; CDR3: CASSQYRSGGNTIYF
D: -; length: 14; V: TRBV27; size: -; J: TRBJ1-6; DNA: TGTGCCAGCAACGCGGGGCAGGGAGGTTCACCCCTCCACTTT; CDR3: CASNAGQGGSPLHF